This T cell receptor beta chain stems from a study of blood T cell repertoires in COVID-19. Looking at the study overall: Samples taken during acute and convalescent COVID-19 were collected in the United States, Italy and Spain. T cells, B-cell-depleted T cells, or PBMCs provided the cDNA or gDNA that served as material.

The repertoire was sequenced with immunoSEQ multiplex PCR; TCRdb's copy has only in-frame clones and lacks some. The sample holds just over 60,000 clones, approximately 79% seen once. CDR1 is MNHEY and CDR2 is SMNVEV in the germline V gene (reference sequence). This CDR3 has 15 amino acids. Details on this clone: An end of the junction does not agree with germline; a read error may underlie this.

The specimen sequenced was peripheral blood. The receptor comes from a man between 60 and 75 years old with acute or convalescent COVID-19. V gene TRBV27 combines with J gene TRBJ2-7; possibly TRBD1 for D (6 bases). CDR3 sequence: CASSISRAGVYEQYF. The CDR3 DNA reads TGTGCCAGCAGTATATCTCGGGCAGGGGTGTACGAGCAGTACTTC.